The TCR beta chain under discussion was sequenced for a study of blood T cell repertoires in COVID-19. Looking at the study overall: Specimens from acute and convalescent COVID-19 originated in the United States, Italy and Spain. PBMCs, B-cell-depleted T cells, or T cells provided the cDNA or gDNA that made up the material.

V was cut by 0 bases and J by 1 base, with 9 bases left in between. Germline V gene data show CDR1 as GTSNPN and CDR2 as SVGIG (reference sequence). CDR3 size: 14 residues. In this sample, this clone turned up once. Original handling: Amplification of reference gene primers was used by the study to estimate nucleated cell counts. Profiled with immunoSEQ multiplex PCR; TCRdb holds only in-frame clones, not every one. V, J and clone size reflect that table, while D and trimming were determined from the DNA. The profile shows about 190,000 clones, over 75% of them singletons. The sequenced sample was peripheral blood. This TCR was recovered from a woman in her seventies with acute or convalescent COVID-19. J is TRBJ2-5 and V is TRBV30; D uncertain. The DNA for the CDR3 is TGTGCCTGGAGTGTATGGGCAGGCCAAGAGACCCAGTACTTC. Translating it yields CAWSVWAGQETQYF.